These 30 T cell receptor beta chains were sequenced from one sample in a study of cytomegalovirus exposure and HLA in healthy donors. Profiled with immunoSEQ multiplex PCR; TCRdb holds only in-frame clones, not every one. The data show around 190,000 clones, 86% seen once. Input material: PBMCs. Receptors originate from a young man in good health and CMV-seropositive.

This clone appeared a single time. The chain joins TRBV9 to TRBJ2-1, with 9 bases fitting TRBD2. CDR3 length: 16 amino acids. CDR1 is SGDLS and CDR2 is YYNGEE in the germline V gene. J was trimmed by 5 bases and V by 0 bases; bases with no gene match: 6. The CDR3 DNA reads TGTGCCAGCAGCGTAGGCCCTAGCGGGACCAACAATGAGCAGTTCTTC. Amino acid sequence: CASSVGPSGTNNEQFF.

The chain has TRBV28 and TRBJ2-7; TRBD2 might be the D (5 bases). The CDR3 contains 14 residues. Trimming left V 2 bases short and J 3 bases short, with 11 bases between. In germline, CDR1 is MDHEN, CDR2 SYDVKM. This chain's CDR3 is CASSLGGSNYEQYF. The CDR3 DNA follows: TGTGCCAGCAGTTTAGGAGGCAGTAACTACGAGCAGTACTTC.

This chain joins TRBV27 and TRBJ2-5; 12 bases fit TRBD2. This CDR3 contains 17 residues. From germline, CDR1 is MNHEY and CDR2 SMNVEV (reference sequence). Trimming at V came to 6 bases and at J to 0 bases, leaving 8 bases not matched to a gene. The CDR3 loop reads CASRTSGRRGYQETQYF. The CDR3 DNA follows: TGTGCCAGCAGGACTAGCGGGAGAAGAGGGTACCAAGAGACCCAGTACTTC.

The rearrangement joins TRBV5-6 to TRBJ2-7, with 8 bases matching TRBD1. Germline CDR1 reads SGHDT; CDR2 reads YYEEEE. CDR3 length: 15 residues. The trim removed 0 bases at V and 4 bases at J, leaving 6 bases unmatched. CDR3 protein: CASSLGQGAGYEQYF. The CDR3 DNA sequence: TGTGCCAGCAGCTTGGGGCAGGGGGCCGGGTACGAGCAGTACTTC.

This chain uses TRBV1 with TRBJ2-7; the D call of TRBD2 is as the table states it, not checked on the DNA. TRBV1 is noted as a pseudogene. This CDR3 is 15 amino acids long. Here the CDR3 reads CTSSHYSGRAPGQYF. The CDR3 DNA reads as TGCACCAGCAGCCATTATAGCGGGAGGGCCCCCGGGCAGTACTTC.

The V gene is TRBV7-2, the J gene TRBJ1-5, with TRBD1 matching over 7 bases. The CDR3 has 15 residues. Germline lookup yields CDR1 SGHTA and CDR2 FQGNSA. Trimming at V came to 2 bases and at J to 1 base, leaving 2 bases not matched to a gene. This chain's CDR3 is CASSLRGQSNQPQHF. CDR3 in DNA: TGTGCCAGCAGCTTAAGGGGACAGAGCAATCAGCCCCAGCATTTT.

The chain is built from TRBV5-4 and TRBJ2-7; TRBD1 is a possible D gene (5 bases). V lost 7 bases and J 3 bases, leaving 17 bases between the germline ends. Germline-derived CDR1 and CDR2 are SGHNT and YYREEE (reference sequence). CDR3 length: 14 residues. The CDR3 coding sequence is TGTGCCAGCTCAAATGCGTTAGGGGTCTACGAGCAGTACTTC. It yields the protein CASSNALGVYEQYF.

The chain links TRBV10-2 to TRBJ1-5, with D unclear. This CDR3 spans 14 amino acids. Trimming pared 8 bases from V and 0 bases from J, leaving 11 bases between. The germline gives CDR1 WSHSY, CDR2 SAAADI. In DNA form, the CDR3 reads TGCGCCAGCTCGCCCTCAAATAGCAATCAGCCCCAGCATTTT. It specifies CASSPSNSNQPQHF.

The V and J genes are TRBV7-2 and TRBJ2-7; D is unresolved. From germline, CDR1 is SGHTA and CDR2 FQGNSA. This CDR3 region has 14 residues. Trimming stripped 4 bases from V and 2 bases from J, with 12 bases between. The CDR3 loop reads CASSWAENPYEQYF. The CDR3 DNA sequence: TGTGCCAGCAGCTGGGCGGAGAACCCCTACGAGCAGTACTTC.

The chain recombines TRBV18 with TRBJ2-7; D not certain. The V and J ends lost 5 bases and 3 bases respectively, with 17 bases between them. Germline CDR1 reads KGHSH; CDR2 reads LQKENI. CDR3 length: 15 amino acids. The CDR3 region is CASSTNGYGGYEQYF. The CDR3 nucleotides read TGTGCCAGCTCAACCAACGGGTATGGCGGCTACGAGCAGTACTTC.

This chain uses TRBV6-5 with TRBJ2-1; D is undetermined. CDR1 is MNHEY and CDR2 is SVGAGI in the germline V gene. V lost 0 bases and J 6 bases, leaving 6 bases between the germline ends. This CDR3 is built from 13 residues. In nucleotides, the CDR3 is TGTGCCAGCAGTTACTCTAGCCGCAATGAGCAGTTCTTC. This sequence encodes CASSYSSRNEQFF.

The genes are TRBV15 and TRBJ2-3; D is possibly TRBD2 (5 bases). The CDR3 length is 14 residues. CDR1 LNHNV and CDR2 YYDKDF come from the germline V gene (reference sequence). Trimming pared 3 bases from V and 2 bases from J, leaving 9 bases between. This CDR3 is CATSSGVVTDTQYF. The CDR3 DNA reads as TGTGCCACCAGCAGCGGGGTCGTCACAGATACGCAGTATTTT.

The rearrangement uses TRBV25-1 and TRBJ2-7; D is ambiguous. CDR1 MGHDK and CDR2 SYGVNS come from the germline V gene. The CDR3 runs to 15 residues. V was cut by 0 bases and J by 6 bases, with 15 bases left in between. In DNA, the CDR3 is TGTGCCAGCAGTGAATATGGTACCGGCGCGGTCGAGCAGTACTTC. It is translated as CASSEYGTGAVEQYF.

CDR3 amino acids: CASSFPSGGPSTDTQYF. Written as DNA, the CDR3 is TGTGCCAGCAGCTTTCCTAGCGGGGGACCCTCCACAGATACGCAGTATTTT. The rearrangement links TRBV13 to TRBJ2-3; 10 bases fit TRBD2. CDR1 PRHDT and CDR2 FYEKMQ come from the germline V gene (reference sequence). V shed 3 bases and J 2 bases; nucleotides not matched to a gene: 8. This CDR3 comprises 17 residues.

The gene calls are TRBV19 and TRBJ1-2; the D is unclear. There are 14 residues in the CDR3. CDR1 is LNHDA, CDR2 SQIVND, per germline (reference sequence). Trimming left V 0 bases short and J 8 bases short, with 13 bases between. The CDR3 DNA reads as TGTGCCAGTAGTATAGATCAAAGTGGGGTCGGCTACACCTTC. This codes for CASSIDQSGVGYTF. Based on the CDR3 plus reference TRBV19 and TRBJ1-2, the full variable domain is DGGITQSPKYLFRKEGQNVTLSCEQNLNHDAMYWYRQDPGQGLRLIYYSQIVNDFQKGDIAEGYSVSREKKESFPLTVTSAQKNPTAFYLCASSIDQSGVGYTFGSGTRLTVV.

The rearrangement joins TRBV25-1 to TRBJ1-2; D gene uncertain. CDR1 and CDR2 from the germline V gene are MGHDK and SYGVNS. CDR3 length equals 14 residues. V was clipped by 2 bases and J by 2 bases, with 9 bases between them. CDR3 nucleotides: TGTGCCAGCAGTGAAGATAGGCGGAACTATGGCTACACCTTC. Its protein is CASSEDRRNYGYTF.

CDR3 protein: CASSSQDPPEQYF. The CDR3 region has the DNA TGTGCCAGCTCCTCCCAAGACCCTCCCGAGCAGTACTTC. This chain uses TRBV18 with TRBJ2-7; D gene uncertain. Looked up from germline, CDR1 is KGHSH and CDR2 is LQKENI. The CDR3 consists of 13 residues. V was trimmed by 6 bases and J by 6 bases, leaving 15 bases between them. The full variable domain, completed using reference TRBV18 and TRBJ2-7, is NAGVMQNPRHLVRRRGQEARLRCSPMKGHSHVYWYRQLPEEGLKFMVYLQKENIIDESGMPKERFSAEFPKEGPSILRIQQVVRGDSAAYFCASSSQDPPEQYFGPGTRLTVT.

V gene TRBV27 combines with J gene TRBJ2-3; the D is unclear. The CDR3 is made up of 10 amino acids. Germline V gives CDR1 MNHEY, CDR2 SMNVEV (reference sequence). Trimming pared 6 bases from V and 2 bases from J, leaving 0 bases between. The DNA of the CDR3 is TGTGCCAGCAGCACAGATACGCAGTATTTT. Protein: CASSTDTQYF.

This clone was counted between two and nine times. This chain connects TRBV4-3 to TRBJ2-7; no definite D call. CDR1 is LGHNA, CDR2 YSLEER, per germline. V was trimmed by 1 base and J by 2 bases, leaving 6 bases between them. The CDR3 loop spans 13 amino acids. The CDR3 sequence is CASSQGATYEQYF. The CDR3 nucleotides read TGCGCCAGCAGCCAAGGGGCTACCTACGAGCAGTACTTC.

The chain joins TRBV5-1 to TRBJ1-1; no firm D call. Germline loops: CDR1 SGHRS, CDR2 YFSETQ. This CDR3 has 14 amino acids. V lost 0 bases and J 0 bases, leaving 6 bases between the germline ends. Here the CDR3 DNA reads TGCGCCAGCAGCTTGGGGCGTTTGAACACTGAAGCTTTCTTT. Translated, it gives CASSLGRLNTEAFF.

The chain combines TRBV6-5 with TRBJ2-7, with D perhaps TRBD1 or TRBD2 (5 bases each). Trimming removed 5 bases from V and 0 bases from J, with 14 bases in between. There are 15 residues in the CDR3. Germline lookup yields CDR1 MNHEY and CDR2 SVGAGI. For the CDR3, the DNA is TGTGCCAGCAGTCCCGGGACGGGTCCCTCCTACGAGCAGTACTTC. Amino acid sequence: CASSPGTGPSYEQYF.

This chain uses TRBV9 with TRBJ1-3; TRBD1 matches at 7 bases. Trimming at V came to 1 base and at J to 3 bases, leaving 1 base not matched to a gene. CDR1 is SGDLS, CDR2 YYNGEE, per germline. The CDR3 has 14 residues. The CDR3 bases are TGTGCCAGCAGCGTAACAGGGGTTGGAAACACCATATATTTT. Encoded protein: CASSVTGVGNTIYF. Full variable domain (outside the CDR3, taken from reference TRBV9 and TRBJ1-3): DSGVTQTPKHLITATGQRVTLRCSPRSGDLSVYWYQQSLDQGLQFLIQYYNGEERAKGNILERFSAQQFPDLHSELNLSSLELGDSALYFCASSVTGVGNTIYFGEGSWLTVV.

The rearrangement joins TRBV5-1 to TRBJ1-1; a weak D match, TRBD1 (5 bases). The CDR3 extends over 14 amino acids. V lost 6 bases and J lost 6, with 18 bases in between. CDR1 SGHRS and CDR2 YFSETQ come from the germline V gene. In DNA, the CDR3 is TGCGCCAGCACCCGGGGGAGGGGAGGACCTGAAGCTTTCTTT. This gives the protein CASTRGRGGPEAFF.

This chain uses TRBV4-2 with TRBJ1-1; D gene uncertain. CDR3 length: 16 amino acids. The V end was cut by 0 bases, the J end by 1 base, with 12 bases between. Germline lookup yields CDR1 LGHNA and CDR2 YNFKEQ. In nucleotides, the CDR3 is TGTGCCAGCAGCCAAGAAGCGGGAAACGGGAACACTGAAGCTTTCTTT. Its protein product is CASSQEAGNGNTEAFF.

The chain recombines TRBV11-3 with TRBJ2-7; D is undetermined. Trimming shortened V by 1 base and J by 7 bases, and 11 bases separated the two germline ends. The germline V gene has CDR1 SGHNT and CDR2 YENEEA. This CDR3 has 13 residues. CDR3 protein: CASSLASEVEQYF. The CDR3 DNA sequence: TGTGCCAGCAGCTTAGCGAGTGAGGTGGAGCAGTACTTC.

This chain joins TRBV7-8 and TRBJ1-4; TRBD1 agrees at 8 bases. Trimming took 1 base from V and 8 from J; bases not matched to a gene: 12. CDR3 length: 17 residues. The germline gives CDR1 SGHVS, CDR2 FQNEAQ. This CDR3 reads CASSLGQGTLGGEKLFF. The CDR3 DNA is TGTGCCAGCAGCTTAGGACAGGGGACCCTCGGGGGCGAAAAACTGTTTTTT.

The chain has TRBV5-4 and TRBJ2-1; TRBD1 or TRBD2 may be the D gene (5 bases each). The germline CDR1 and CDR2 sequences are SGHNT and YYREEE (reference sequence). The V and J ends lost 0 bases and 0 bases respectively, with 7 bases between them. The CDR3 runs to 15 residues. This CDR3 is CASSLGGRSYNEQFF. The CDR3 DNA reads TGTGCCAGCAGCTTGGGGGGACGCTCCTACAATGAGCAGTTCTTC.

V and J are TRBV19 and TRBJ2-7, with a tentative D call TRBD1 (5 bases). The germline V gene encodes CDR1 LNHDA and CDR2 SQIVND (reference sequence). The ends were cut back, 5 bases at V and 2 bases at J, with 10 bases in the middle. The CDR3 has 13 amino acids. CDR3 DNA sequence: TGTGCCAGTAGTGGGGCAGGTCCCTACGAGCAGTACTTC. Translation: CASSGAGPYEQYF. Full variable domain (rest looked up from reference TRBV19 and TRBJ2-7): DGGITQSPKYLFRKEGQNVTLSCEQNLNHDAMYWYRQDPGQGLRLIYYSQIVNDFQKGDIAEGYSVSREKKESFPLTVTSAQKNPTAFYLCASSGAGPYEQYFGPGTRLTVT.

The chain employs TRBV4-1 and TRBJ2-7; D assignment may be TRBD1 or TRBD2 (5 bases each). Germline assignment: CDR1 MGHRA and CDR2 YSYEKL. Trimming took 1 base from V and 2 from J, leaving 15 bases between them. This CDR3 region has 16 residues. The CDR3 nucleotides are TGCGCCAGCAGCCAAGGTCCCGGGACGGCCACCTACGAGCAGTACTTC. This encodes CASSQGPGTATYEQYF.

The chain employs TRBV4-3 and TRBJ1-6; D call uncertain. Between the trimmed V and J ends, which lost 0 bases and 2 bases, there was a span of 11 bases. The CDR3 has 17 amino acids. Germline assignment: CDR1 LGHNA and CDR2 YSLEER. The CDR3 loop reads CASSQDAVRAYNSPLHF. In nucleotides, the CDR3 is TGCGCCAGCAGCCAAGATGCAGTCCGGGCCTATAATTCACCCCTCCACTTT.